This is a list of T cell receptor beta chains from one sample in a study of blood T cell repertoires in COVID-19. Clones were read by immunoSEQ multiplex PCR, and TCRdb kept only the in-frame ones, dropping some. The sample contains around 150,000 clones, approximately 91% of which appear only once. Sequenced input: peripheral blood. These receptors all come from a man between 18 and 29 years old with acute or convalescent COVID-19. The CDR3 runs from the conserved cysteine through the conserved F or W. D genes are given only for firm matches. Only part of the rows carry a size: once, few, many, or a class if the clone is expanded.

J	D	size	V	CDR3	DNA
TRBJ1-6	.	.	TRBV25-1	CASSPTGGDSPLHF	TGTGCCAGCAGTCCGACGGGGGGTGATTCACCCCTCCACTTT
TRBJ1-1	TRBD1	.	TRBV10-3	CAISATGALNTEAFF	TGTGCCATCAGTGCCACAGGGGCGTTGAACACTGAAGCTTTCTTT
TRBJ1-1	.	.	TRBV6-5	CATFGHMDTEAFF	TGTGCCACCTTCGGACATATGGACACTGAAGCTTTCTTT
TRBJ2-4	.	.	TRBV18	CASSPPTSQGNYIQYF	TGTGCCAGCTCACCACCGACTTCGCAGGGAAATTACATTCAGTACTTC
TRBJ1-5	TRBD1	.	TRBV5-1	CASSPGQNQPQHF	TGCGCCAGCAGCCCGGGACAGAATCAGCCCCAGCATTTT
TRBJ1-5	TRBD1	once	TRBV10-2	CASQRGQGNQPQHF	TGCGCCAGCCAAAGGGGGCAAGGGAATCAGCCCCAGCATTTT
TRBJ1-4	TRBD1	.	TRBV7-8	CASSSSWGTGPEKLFF	TGTGCCAGCAGCTCCTCCTGGGGGACAGGGCCCGAAAAACTGTTTTTT
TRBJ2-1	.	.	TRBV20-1	CSASRGSDEQFF	TGCAGTGCTAGTCGGGGATCGGATGAGCAGTTCTTC
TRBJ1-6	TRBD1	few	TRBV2	CASRRTGGDSPLHF	TGTGCCAGCAGAAGGACAGGGGGCGATTCACCCCTCCACTTT
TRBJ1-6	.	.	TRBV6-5	CASSYREATSPLHF	TGTGCCAGCAGCTACAGGGAGGCTACTTCACCCCTCCACTTT
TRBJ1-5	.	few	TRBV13	CASSLQGSNQPQHF	TGTGCCAGCAGCTTACAGGGAAGCAATCAGCCCCAGCATTTT
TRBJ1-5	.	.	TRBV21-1	CASSKGSCGGREGNQPQHF	TGTGCCAGCAGCAAAGGTTCCTGCGGAGGCAGGGAGGGCAATCAGCCCCAGCATTTT
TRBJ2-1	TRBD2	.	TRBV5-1	CASSLTSGGYNEQFF	TGCGCCAGCAGCTTGACTAGCGGGGGTTACAATGAGCAGTTCTTC
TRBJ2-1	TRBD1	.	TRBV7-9	CASSQGQGTYNEQFF	TGTGCCAGCAGCCAGGGACAGGGAACCTACAATGAGCAGTTCTTC
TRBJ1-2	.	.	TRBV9	CASSVRIDYGYTF	TGTGCCAGCAGCGTCAGGATTGACTATGGCTACACCTTC
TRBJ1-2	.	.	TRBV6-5	CASTRDTANYGYTF	TGTGCCAGCACCCGGGACACTGCTAACTATGGCTACACCTTC
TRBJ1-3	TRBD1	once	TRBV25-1	CASSEIGTGPFRNTIYF	TGTGCCAGCAGTGAAATAGGGACAGGGCCCTTTCGAAACACCATATATTTT
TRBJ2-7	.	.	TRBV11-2	CASSLYLGGAREQYF	TGTGCCAGCAGCCTATATTTAGGGGGGGCGAGAGAGCAGTACTTC
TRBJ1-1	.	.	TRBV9	CASSGPRQSLATEAFF	TGTGCCAGCAGCGGGCCCAGACAGAGTTTGGCCACTGAAGCTTTCTTT
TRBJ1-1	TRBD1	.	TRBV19	CASNEYRGGGTEAFF	TGTGCCAGTAACGAATACAGGGGCGGAGGCACTGAAGCTTTCTTT
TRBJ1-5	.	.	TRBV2	CASSEASGVHQPQHF	TGTGCCAGCAGTGAAGCCTCGGGGGTGCATCAGCCCCAGCATTTT
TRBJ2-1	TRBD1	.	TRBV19	CASRDRGVGEQFF	TGTGCCAGCCGGGACAGGGGTGTAGGTGAGCAGTTCTTC
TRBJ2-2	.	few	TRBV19	CASSSRGTGELFF	TGTGCCAGTAGTAGCAGGGGCACCGGGGAGCTGTTTTTT
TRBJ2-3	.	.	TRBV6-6	CASGWDFTDTQYF	TGTGCCAGCGGGTGGGACTTCACAGATACGCAGTATTTT
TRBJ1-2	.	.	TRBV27	CASSSRTVGDYGYTF	TGTGCCAGCAGTTCTAGAACGGTTGGTGACTATGGCTACACCTTC
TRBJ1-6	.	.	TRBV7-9	CASSRANSPLHF	TGTGCCAGCAGCCGAGCAAATTCACCCCTCCACTTT
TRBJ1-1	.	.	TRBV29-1	CSVPDRLAGTEAFF	TGCAGCGTACCCGACAGGTTGGCGGGCACTGAAGCTTTCTTT
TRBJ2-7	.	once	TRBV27	CASSLLRGAYEQYF	TGTGCCAGCAGTTTATTACGGGGAGCCTACGAGCAGTACTTC
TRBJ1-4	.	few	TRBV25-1	CASSSYHEGATNEKLFF	TGTGCCAGCAGTTCCTATCACGAGGGGGCAACTAATGAAAAACTGTTTTTT
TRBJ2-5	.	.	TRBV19	CASSQRGGRETQYF	TGTGCCAGTAGCCAAAGGGGGGGACGAGAGACCCAGTACTTC
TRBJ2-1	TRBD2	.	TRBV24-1	CATSRVGGRVNEQFF	TGTGCCACCAGTCGGGTGGGCGGGAGAGTAAATGAGCAGTTCTTC
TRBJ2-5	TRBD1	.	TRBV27	CASGHGTGGAPEETQYF	TGTGCCAGCGGACACGGGACAGGGGGCGCACCTGAAGAGACCCAGTACTTC
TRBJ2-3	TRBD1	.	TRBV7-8	CASSQDRDGGTDTQYF	TGTGCCAGCAGCCAAGACAGGGATGGGGGCACAGATACGCAGTATTTT
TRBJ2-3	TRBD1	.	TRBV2	CASSDEQGEDTQYF	TGTGCCAGCAGTGATGAACAGGGGGAAGATACGCAGTATTTT
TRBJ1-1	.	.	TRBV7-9	CASSFAQGKGYTEAFF	TGTGCCAGCAGCTTCGCTCAGGGGAAGGGGTACACTGAAGCTTTCTTT
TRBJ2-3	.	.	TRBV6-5	CASQTRPSTDTQYF	TGTGCCAGTCAGACTCGTCCTAGCACAGATACGCAGTATTTT
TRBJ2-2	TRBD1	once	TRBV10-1	CASTGTANTGELFF	TGCGCCAGCACCGGGACAGCGAACACCGGGGAGCTGTTTTTT
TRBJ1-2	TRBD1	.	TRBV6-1	CASSEAGQANYGYTF	TGTGCCAGCAGTGAAGCCGGACAGGCGAACTATGGCTACACCTTC
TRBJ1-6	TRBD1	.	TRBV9	CASSGGTGNNSPLHF	TGTGCCAGCAGCGGCGGGACAGGAAATAATTCACCCCTCCACTTT
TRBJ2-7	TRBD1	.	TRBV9	CAYLQGSSYEQYF	TGTGCCTACCTACAGGGGAGCTCCTACGAGCAGTACTTC
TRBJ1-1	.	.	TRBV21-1	CASERFKAFF	TGTGCCAGCGAACGGTTTAAAGCTTTCTTT
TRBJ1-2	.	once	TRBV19	CASRTQGEGGYTF	TGTGCCAGTAGAACACAGGGAGAGGGTGGCTACACCTTC
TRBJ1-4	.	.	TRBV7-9	CASSLDRANEKLFF	TGTGCCAGCAGCTTAGATAGAGCTAATGAAAAACTGTTTTTT
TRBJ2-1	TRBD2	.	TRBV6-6	CASTRGGVYNEQFF	TGTGCCAGCACACGCGGGGGGGTCTACAATGAGCAGTTCTTC
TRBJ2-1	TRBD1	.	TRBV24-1	CATSDRSRGRTAEQFF	TGTGCCACCAGTGATAGAAGCAGGGGGCGAACTGCTGAGCAGTTCTTC
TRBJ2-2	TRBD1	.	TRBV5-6	CASSFRDRGTGELFF	TGTGCCAGCAGCTTTAGGGACAGGGGGACCGGGGAGCTGTTTTTT
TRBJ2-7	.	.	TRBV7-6	CASSLDDRIATSSYEQYF	TGTGCCAGCAGCTTAGATGACAGGATTGCCACATCCTCCTACGAGCAGTACTTC
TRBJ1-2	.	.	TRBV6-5	CASSYEGGSNYGYTF	TGTGCCAGCAGTTACGAAGGCGGATCTAACTATGGCTACACCTTC
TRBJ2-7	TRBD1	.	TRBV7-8	CASSPDRGTGAYEQYF	TGTGCCAGCAGCCCCGATCGGGGGACAGGGGCCTACGAGCAGTACTTC
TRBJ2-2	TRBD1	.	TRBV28	CASRGTGSGTGELFF	TGTGCCAGCAGAGGGACAGGGAGCGGCACCGGGGAGCTGTTTTTT
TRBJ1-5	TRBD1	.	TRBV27	CASSSTGQGRQPQHF	TGTGCCAGCAGTTCCACGGGACAGGGAAGGCAGCCCCAGCATTTT
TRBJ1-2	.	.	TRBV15	CATSRDPGVGTQDTF	TGTGCCACCAGCAGAGATCCCGGGGTTGGGACACAAGACACCTTC
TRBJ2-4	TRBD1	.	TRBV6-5	CASSYSGQGGRNIQYF	TGTGCCAGCAGTTACTCGGGACAGGGGGGTCGGAACATTCAGTACTTC
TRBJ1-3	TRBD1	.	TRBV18	CASSPNTLTGSASGNTIYF	TGTGCCAGCTCACCGAATACCCTGACAGGGTCGGCCTCTGGAAACACCATATATTTT
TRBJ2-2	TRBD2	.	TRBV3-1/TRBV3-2	CASSQVPGLVWTGELFF	TGTGCCAGCAGCCAAGTTCCGGGACTAGTGTGGACCGGGGAGCTGTTTTTT
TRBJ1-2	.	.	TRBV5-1	CASSYNPDSTDYGYTF	TGCGCCAGCAGCTATAATCCGGACAGCACGGACTATGGCTACACCTTC